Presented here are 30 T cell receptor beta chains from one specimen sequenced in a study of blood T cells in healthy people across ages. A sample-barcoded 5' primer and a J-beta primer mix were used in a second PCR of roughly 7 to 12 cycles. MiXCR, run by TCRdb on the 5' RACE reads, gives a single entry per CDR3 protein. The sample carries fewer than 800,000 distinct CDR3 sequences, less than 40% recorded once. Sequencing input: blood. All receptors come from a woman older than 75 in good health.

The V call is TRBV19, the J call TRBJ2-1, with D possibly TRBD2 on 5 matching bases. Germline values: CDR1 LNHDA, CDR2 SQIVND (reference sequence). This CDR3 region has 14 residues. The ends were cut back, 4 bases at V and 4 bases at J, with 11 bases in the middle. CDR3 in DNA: TGTGCCAGTAGTAACGGGGTATGGTACAATGAGCAGTTCTTC. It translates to CASSNGVWYNEQFF.

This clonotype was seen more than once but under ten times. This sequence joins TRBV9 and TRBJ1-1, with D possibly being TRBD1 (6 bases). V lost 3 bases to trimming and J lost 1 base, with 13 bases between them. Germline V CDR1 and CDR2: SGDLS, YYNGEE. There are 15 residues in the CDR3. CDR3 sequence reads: CASSDPRQANTEAFF. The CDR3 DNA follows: TGTGCCAGCAGCGACCCCCGACAGGCGAACACTGAAGCTTTCTTT.

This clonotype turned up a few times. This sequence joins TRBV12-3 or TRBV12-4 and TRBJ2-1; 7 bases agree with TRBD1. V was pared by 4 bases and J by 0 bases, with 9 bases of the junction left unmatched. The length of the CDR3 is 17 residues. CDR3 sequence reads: CASSSRTGTSSYNEQFF. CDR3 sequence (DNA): TGTGCCAGCAGTTCCCGGACAGGAACGAGCTCCTACAATGAGCAGTTCTTC.

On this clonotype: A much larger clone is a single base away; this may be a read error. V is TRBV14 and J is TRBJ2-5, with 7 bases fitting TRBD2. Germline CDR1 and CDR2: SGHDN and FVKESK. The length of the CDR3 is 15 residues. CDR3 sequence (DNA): TGTGCCAGCAGCCTCTCCTGGGCCAGCGGGGAGATCCAGTACTTC. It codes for CASSLSWASGEIQYF. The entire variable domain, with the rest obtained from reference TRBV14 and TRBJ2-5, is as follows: EAGVTQFPSHSVIEKGQTVTLRCDPISGHDNLYWYRRVMGKEIKFLLHFVKESKQDESGMPNNRFLAERTGGTYSTLKVQPAELEDSGVYFCASSLSWASGEIQYFGPGTRLLVL.

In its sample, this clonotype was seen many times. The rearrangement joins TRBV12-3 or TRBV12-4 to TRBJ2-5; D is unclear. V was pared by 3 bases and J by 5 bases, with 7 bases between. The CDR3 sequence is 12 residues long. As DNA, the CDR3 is TGTGCCAGCAGTTTTTTTGGGGAGACCCAGTACTTC. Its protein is CASSFFGETQYF.

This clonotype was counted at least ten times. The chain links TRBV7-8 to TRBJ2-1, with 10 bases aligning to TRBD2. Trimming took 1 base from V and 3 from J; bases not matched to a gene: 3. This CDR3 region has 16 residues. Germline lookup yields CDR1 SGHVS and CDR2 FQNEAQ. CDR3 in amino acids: CASSLELAGFYNEQFF. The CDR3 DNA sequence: TGTGCCAGCAGCTTAGAACTAGCGGGGTTCTACAATGAGCAGTTCTTC. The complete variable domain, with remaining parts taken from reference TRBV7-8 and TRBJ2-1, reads GAGVSQSPRYKVAKRGQDVALRCDPISGHVSLFWYQQALGQGPEFLTYFQNEAQLDKSGLPSDRFFAERPEGSVSTLKIQRTQQEDSAVYLCASSLELAGFYNEQFFGPGTRLTVL.

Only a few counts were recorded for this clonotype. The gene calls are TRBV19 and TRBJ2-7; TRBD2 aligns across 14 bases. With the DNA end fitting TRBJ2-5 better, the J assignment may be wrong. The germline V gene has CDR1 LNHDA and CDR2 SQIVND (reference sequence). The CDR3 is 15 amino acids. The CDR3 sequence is CASRRTSGGSETQYF. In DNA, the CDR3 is TGTGCCAGTAGAAGGACTAGCGGGGGGAGTGAGACCCAGTACTTC.

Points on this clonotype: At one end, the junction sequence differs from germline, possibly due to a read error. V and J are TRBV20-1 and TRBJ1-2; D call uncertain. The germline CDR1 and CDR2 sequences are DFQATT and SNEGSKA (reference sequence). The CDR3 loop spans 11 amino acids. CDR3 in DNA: TGCAGTACTAGAGATGGTCTTGGCTACACCTTC. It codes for CSTRDGLGYTF.

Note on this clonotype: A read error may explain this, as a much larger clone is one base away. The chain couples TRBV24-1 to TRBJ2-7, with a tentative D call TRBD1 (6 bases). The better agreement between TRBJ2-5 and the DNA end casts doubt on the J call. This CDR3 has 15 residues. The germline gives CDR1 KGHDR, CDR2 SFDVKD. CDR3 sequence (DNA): TGTGCCACCAGTGATCCCAGGACAGTCCGAGAGACCCAGTACTTC. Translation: CATSDPRTVRETQYF.

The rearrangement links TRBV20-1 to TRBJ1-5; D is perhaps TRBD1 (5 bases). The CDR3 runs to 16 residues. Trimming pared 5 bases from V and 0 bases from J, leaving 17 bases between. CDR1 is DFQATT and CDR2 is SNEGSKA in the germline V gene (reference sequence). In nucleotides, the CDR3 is TGCAGTGCTCTCCCGGGGGACGGTTGTAGCAATCAGCCCCAGCATTTT. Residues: CSALPGDGCSNQPQHF.

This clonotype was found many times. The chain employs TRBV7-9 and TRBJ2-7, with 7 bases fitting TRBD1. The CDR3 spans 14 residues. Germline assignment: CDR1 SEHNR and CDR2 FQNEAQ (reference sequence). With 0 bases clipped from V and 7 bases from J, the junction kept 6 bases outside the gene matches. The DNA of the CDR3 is TGTGCCAGCAGCTTAGCAGGGACAGCGAAGGAGCAGTACTTC. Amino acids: CASSLAGTAKEQYF. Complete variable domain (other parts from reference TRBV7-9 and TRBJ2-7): DTGVSQNPRHKITKRGQNVTFRCDPISEHNRLYWYRQTLGQGPEFLTYFQNEAQLEKSRLLSDRFSAERPKGSFSTLEIQRTEQGDSAMYLCASSLAGTAKEQYFGPGTRLTVT.

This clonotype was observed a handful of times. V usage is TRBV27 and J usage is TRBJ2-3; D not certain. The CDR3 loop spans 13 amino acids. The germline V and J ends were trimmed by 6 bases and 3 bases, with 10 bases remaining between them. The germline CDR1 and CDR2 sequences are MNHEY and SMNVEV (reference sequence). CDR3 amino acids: CASRSPSTDTQYF. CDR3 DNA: TGTGCCAGCAGGTCCCCCTCAACAGATACGCAGTATTTT.

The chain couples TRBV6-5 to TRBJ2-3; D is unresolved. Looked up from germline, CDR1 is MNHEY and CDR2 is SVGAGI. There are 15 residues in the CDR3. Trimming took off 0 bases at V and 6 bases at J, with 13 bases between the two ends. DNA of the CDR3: TGTGCCAGCAGTTACTCGGCGTATATTTCGGATACGCAGTATTTT. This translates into CASSYSAYISDTQYF.

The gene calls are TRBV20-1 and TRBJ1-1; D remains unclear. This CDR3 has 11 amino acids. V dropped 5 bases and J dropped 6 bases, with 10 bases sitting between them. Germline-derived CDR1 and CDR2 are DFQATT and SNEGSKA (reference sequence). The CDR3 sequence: CSAPLGAEAFF. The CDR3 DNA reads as TGCAGTGCTCCCCTGGGTGCTGAAGCTTTCTTT.

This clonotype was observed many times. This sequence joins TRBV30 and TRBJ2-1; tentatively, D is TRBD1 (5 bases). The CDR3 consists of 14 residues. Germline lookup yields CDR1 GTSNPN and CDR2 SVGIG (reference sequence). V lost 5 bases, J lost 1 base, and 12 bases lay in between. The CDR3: CAWSQGRSYNEQFF. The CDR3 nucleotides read TGTGCCTGGTCCCAGGGAAGGTCCTACAATGAGCAGTTCTTC.

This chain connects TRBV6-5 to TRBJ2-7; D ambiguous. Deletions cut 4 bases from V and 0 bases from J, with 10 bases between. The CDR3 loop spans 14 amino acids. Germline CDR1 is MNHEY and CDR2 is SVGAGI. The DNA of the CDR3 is TGTGCCAGCAGTTCAGGCGTGAGCTCCTACGAGCAGTACTTC. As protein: CASSSGVSSYEQYF.

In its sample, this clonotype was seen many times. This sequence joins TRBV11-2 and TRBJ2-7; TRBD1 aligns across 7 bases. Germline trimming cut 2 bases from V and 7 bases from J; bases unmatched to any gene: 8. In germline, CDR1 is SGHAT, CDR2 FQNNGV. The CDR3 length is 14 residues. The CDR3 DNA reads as TGTGCCAGCAGCTTACCGGGACAGTCGAGGGAGCAGTACTTC. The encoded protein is CASSLPGQSREQYF.

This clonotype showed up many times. CDR3 DNA: TGTGCCAGCAGCTTAGTGGGGGAGCAGTACTTC. Its protein product is CASSLVGEQYF. The V call is TRBV7-9, the J call TRBJ2-7; the D is unclear. The germline gives CDR1 SEHNR, CDR2 FQNEAQ (reference sequence). V shed 1 base and J shed 7 bases, with 5 bases lying between them. CDR3 length equals 11 residues.

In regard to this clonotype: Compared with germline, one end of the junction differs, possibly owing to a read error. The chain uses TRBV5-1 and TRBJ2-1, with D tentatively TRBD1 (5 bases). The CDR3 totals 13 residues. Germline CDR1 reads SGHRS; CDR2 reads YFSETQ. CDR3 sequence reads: CASSLGAYTEQFF. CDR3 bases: TGCGCCAGCAGCCTTGGGGCCTACACTGAGCAGTTCTTC.

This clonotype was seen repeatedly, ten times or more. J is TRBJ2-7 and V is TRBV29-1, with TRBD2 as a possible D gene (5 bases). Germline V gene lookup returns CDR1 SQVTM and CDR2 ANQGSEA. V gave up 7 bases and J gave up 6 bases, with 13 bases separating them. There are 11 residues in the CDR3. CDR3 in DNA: TGCAGCGCTGGAGAGGGTAGCGAGCAGTACTTC. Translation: CSAGEGSEQYF.

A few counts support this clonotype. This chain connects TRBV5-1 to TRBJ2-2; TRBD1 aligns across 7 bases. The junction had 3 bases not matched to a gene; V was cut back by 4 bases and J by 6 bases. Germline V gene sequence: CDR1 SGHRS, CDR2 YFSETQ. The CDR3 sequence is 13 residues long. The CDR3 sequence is CASSTGVPGELFF. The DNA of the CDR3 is TGCGCCAGCAGCACAGGGGTCCCCGGGGAGCTGTTTTTT.

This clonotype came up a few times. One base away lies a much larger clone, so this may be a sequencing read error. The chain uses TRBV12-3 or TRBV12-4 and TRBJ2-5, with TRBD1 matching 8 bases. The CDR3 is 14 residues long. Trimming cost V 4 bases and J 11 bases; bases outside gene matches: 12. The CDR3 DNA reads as TGTGCCAGCAGTTGGGGTCAGGGGGCGTTTGAGCAGTACTTC. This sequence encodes CASSWGQGAFEQYF.

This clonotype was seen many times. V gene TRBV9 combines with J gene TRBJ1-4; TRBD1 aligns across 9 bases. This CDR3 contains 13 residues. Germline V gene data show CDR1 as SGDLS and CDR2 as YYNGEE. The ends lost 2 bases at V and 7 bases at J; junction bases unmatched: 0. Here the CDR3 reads CASSVGQGEKLFF. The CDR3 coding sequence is TGTGCCAGCAGCGTGGGACAGGGTGAAAAACTGTTTTTT.

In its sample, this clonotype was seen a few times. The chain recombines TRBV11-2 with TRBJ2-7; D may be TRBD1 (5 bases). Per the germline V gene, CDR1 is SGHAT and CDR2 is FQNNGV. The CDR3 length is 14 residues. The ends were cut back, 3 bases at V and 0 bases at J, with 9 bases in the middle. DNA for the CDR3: TGTGCCAGCAGCTTTCAGGGTAGCTCCTACGAGCAGTACTTC. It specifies CASSFQGSSYEQYF.

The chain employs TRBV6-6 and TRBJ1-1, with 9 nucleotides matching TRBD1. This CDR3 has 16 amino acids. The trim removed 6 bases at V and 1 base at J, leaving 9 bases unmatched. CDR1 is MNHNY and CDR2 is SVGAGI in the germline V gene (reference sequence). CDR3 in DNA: TGTGCCAGCAGGGCCGCTACAGGGGGCAGGAACACTGAAGCTTTCTTT. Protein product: CASRAATGGRNTEAFF.

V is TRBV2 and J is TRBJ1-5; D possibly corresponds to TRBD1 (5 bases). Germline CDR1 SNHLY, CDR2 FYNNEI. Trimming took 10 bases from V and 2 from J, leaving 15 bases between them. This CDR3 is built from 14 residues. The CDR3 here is CAKSGQEGNQPQHF. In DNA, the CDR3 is TGTGCCAAATCGGGGCAGGAGGGCAATCAGCCCCAGCATTTT.

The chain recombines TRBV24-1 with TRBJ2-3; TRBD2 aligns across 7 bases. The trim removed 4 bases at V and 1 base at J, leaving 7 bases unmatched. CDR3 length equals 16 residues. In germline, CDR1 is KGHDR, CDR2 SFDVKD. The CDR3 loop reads CATSDPRGVGTDTQYF. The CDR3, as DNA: TGTGCCACCAGTGACCCCCGGGGGGTCGGCACAGATACGCAGTATTTT.

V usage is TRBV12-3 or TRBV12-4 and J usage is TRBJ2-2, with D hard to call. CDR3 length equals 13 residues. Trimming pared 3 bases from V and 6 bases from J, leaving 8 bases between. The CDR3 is CASSLGRPGELFF. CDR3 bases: TGTGCCAGCAGTTTGGGTCGACCCGGGGAGCTGTTTTTT.

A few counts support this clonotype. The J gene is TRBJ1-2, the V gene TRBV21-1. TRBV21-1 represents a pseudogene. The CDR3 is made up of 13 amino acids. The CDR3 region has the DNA TGTGCCAGCAGCAAAACAGCTCGAGGGGGCTACACCTTC. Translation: CASSKTARGGYTF.

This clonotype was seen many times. CDR3 residues: CASSLVQGSGYTF. CDR3 nucleotide sequence: TGTGCCAGCAGCTTGGTCCAGGGAAGTGGCTACACCTTC. This rearrangement joins TRBV5-5 to TRBJ1-2, with a possible D match to TRBD1 (5 bases). The CDR3 is 13 residues long. CDR1 and CDR2 (germline): SGHKS, YYEKEE (reference sequence). V was pared by 0 bases and J by 7 bases, with 10 bases between.